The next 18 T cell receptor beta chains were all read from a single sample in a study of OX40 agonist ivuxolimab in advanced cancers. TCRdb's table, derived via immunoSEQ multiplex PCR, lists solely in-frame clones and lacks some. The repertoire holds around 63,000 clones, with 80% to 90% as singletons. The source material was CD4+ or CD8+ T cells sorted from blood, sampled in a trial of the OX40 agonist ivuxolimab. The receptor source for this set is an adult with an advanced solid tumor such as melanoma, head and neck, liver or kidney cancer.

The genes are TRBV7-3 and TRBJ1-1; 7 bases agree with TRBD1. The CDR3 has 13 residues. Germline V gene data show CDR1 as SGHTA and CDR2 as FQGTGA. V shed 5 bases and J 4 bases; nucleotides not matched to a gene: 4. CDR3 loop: CASSATGATEAFF. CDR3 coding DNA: TGTGCCAGCAGCGCAACAGGGGCCACTGAAGCTTTCTTT.

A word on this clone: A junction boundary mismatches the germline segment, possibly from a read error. The DNA for the CDR3 is TGTGCTTGGAGACGGGACAACAACCCTGGAAACACCATATATTTT. Amino acids: CAWRRDNNPGNTIYF. V usage is TRBV30 and J usage is TRBJ1-3, with D perhaps matching TRBD1 (6 bases). The CDR3 contains 15 residues. Germline CDR1 and CDR2: GTSNPN and SVGIG (reference sequence). Full variable domain (rest looked up from reference TRBV30 and TRBJ1-3): SQTIHQWPATLVQPVGSPLSLECTVEGTSNPNLYWYRQAAGRGLQLLFYSVGIGQISSEVPQNLSASRPQDRQFILSSKKLLLSDSGFYLCAWRRDNNPGNTIYFGEGSWLTVV.

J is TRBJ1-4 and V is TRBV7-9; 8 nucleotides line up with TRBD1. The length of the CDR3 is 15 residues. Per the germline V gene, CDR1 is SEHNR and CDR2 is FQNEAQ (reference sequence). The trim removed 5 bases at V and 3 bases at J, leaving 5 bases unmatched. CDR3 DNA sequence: TGTGCCAGCAGCCCCGGACAGGGAGCTAATGAAAAACTGTTTTTT. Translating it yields CASSPGQGANEKLFF.

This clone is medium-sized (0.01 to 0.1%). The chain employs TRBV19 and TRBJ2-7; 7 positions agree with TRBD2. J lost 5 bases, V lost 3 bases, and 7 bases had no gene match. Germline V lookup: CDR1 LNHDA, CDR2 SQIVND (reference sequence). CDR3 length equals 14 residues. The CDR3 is CASSIGLGIDEQYF. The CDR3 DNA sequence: TGTGCCAGTAGTATCGGACTAGGAATTGACGAGCAGTACTTC.

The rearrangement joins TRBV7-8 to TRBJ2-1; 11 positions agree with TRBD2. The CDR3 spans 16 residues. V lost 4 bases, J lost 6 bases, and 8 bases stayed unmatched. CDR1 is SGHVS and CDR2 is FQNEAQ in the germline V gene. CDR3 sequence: CASSSSLAGVANEQFF. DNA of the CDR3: TGTGCCAGCAGCTCGTCACTAGCGGGAGTGGCCAATGAGCAGTTCTTC.

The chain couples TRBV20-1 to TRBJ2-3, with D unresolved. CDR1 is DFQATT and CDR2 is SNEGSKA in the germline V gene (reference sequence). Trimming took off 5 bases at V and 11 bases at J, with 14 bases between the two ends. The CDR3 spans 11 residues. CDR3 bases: TGCAGTGCTGCTGATCATGCCATGCAGTATTTT. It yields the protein CSAADHAMQYF.

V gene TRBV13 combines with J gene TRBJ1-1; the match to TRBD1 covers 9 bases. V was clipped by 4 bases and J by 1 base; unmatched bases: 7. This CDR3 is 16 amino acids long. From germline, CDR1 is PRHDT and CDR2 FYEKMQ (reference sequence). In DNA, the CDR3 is TGTGCCAGCAGCTCCAGCCGGGGACAGGGGAACACTGAAGCTTTCTTT. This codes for CASSSSRGQGNTEAFF.

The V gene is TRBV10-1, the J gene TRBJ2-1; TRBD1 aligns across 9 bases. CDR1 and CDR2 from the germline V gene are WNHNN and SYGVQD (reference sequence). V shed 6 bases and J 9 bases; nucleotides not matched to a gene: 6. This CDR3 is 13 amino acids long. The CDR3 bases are TGCGCCAGCAGGAGGGGACAGGGAGGTGAGCAGTTCTTC. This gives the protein CASRRGQGGEQFF.

The CDR3 reads CSGGQINNEQFF. The DNA for the CDR3 is TGCAGCGGGGGACAGATAAACAATGAGCAGTTCTTC. The J gene is TRBJ2-1, the V gene TRBV29-1, with 7 bases that match TRBD1. This CDR3 comprises 12 residues. CDR1 is SQVTM and CDR2 is ANQGSEA in the germline V gene. Trimming cost V 7 bases and J 5 bases; bases outside gene matches: 5.

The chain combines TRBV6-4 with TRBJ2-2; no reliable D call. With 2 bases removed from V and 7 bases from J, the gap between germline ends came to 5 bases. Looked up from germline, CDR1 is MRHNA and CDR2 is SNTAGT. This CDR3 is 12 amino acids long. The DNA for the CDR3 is TGTGCCAGCAGTGACCGTCTCGGGGAGCTGTTTTTT. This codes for CASSDRLGELFF.

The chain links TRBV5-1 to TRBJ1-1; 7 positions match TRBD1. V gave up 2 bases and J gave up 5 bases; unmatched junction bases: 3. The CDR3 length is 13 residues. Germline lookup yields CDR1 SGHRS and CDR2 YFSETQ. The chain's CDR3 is CASSFQGETEAFF. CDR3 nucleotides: TGCGCCAGCAGCTTTCAGGGGGAAACTGAAGCTTTCTTT.

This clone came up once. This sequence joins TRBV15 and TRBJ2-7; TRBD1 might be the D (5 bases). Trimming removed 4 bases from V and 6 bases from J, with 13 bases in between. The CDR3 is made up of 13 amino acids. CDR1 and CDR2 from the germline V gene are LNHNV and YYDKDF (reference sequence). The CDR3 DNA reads TGTGCCACCAGCACCTCCAGACAGCGCGAGCAGTACTTC. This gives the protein CATSTSRQREQYF.

This CDR3 reads CASSSRQPPDTQYF. As DNA, the CDR3 is TGTGCCAGCAGCTCCCGCCAGCCGCCAGATACGCAGTATTTT. The chain is built from TRBV11-1 and TRBJ2-3; D call uncertain. CDR3 length equals 14 residues. The V gene's germline CDR1 is SGHAT and CDR2 FQDESV (reference sequence). Trimming shortened V by 4 bases and J by 4 bases, and 12 bases separated the two germline ends. The full variable domain, in which reference TRBV11-1 and TRBJ2-3 provide the parts outside the CDR3, is EAEVAQSPRYKITEKSQAVAFWCDPISGHATLYWYRQILGQGPELLVQFQDESVVDDSQLPKDRFSAERLKGVDSTLKIQPAELGDSAMYLCASSSRQPPDTQYFGPGTRLTVL.

The CDR3 DNA follows: TGCGCCAGCAGTCCCGGACACCCAAAACGGGGCACAGATACGCAGTATTTT. This encodes CASSPGHPKRGTDTQYF. The chain carries TRBV23-1 and TRBJ2-3; tentatively, D is TRBD1 (5 bases). TRBV23-1 is treated as an ORF (open reading frame) with a function not yet certain. The V and J ends lost 4 bases and 1 base respectively, with 18 bases between them. The CDR3 consists of 17 residues.

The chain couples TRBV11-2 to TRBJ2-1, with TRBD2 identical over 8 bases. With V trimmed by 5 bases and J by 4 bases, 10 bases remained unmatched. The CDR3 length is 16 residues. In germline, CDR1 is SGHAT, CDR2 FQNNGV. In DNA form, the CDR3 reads TGTGCCAGCAGCCCCATTCGCGGGAGGCGGTACAATGAGCAGTTCTTC. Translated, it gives CASSPIRGRRYNEQFF.

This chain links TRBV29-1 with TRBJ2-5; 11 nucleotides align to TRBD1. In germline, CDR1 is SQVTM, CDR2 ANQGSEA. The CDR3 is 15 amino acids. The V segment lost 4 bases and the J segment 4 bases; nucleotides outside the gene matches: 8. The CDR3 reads CSVGTGTGGGETQYF. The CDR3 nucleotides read TGCAGCGTTGGTACAGGGACAGGGGGGGGAGAGACCCAGTACTTC. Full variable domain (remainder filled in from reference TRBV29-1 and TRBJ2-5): SAVISQKPSRDICQRGTSLTIQCQVDSQVTMMFWYRQQPGQSLTLIATANQGSEATYESGFVIDKFPISRPNLTFSTLTVSNMSPEDSSIYLCSVGTGTGGGETQYFGPGTRLLVL.

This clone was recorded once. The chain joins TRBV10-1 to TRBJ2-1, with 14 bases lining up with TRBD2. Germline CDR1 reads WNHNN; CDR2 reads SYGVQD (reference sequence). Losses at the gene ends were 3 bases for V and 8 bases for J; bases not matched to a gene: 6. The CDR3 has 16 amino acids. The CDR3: CASSDQGLAGDHEQFF. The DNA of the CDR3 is TGCGCCAGCAGTGACCAGGGACTAGCGGGAGACCATGAGCAGTTCTTC.

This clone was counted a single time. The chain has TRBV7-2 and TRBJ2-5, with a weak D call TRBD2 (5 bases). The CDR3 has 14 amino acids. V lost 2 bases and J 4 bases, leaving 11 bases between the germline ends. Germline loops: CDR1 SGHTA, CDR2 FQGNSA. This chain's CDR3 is CASSLSRDRETQYF. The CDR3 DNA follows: TGTGCCAGCAGCTTAAGCCGGGATCGAGAGACCCAGTACTTC.